This is a list of T cell receptor beta chains from one sample in a study of T cells in Graves' hyperthyroidism and ophthalmopathy. TCRdb ran MiXCR on the multiplex PCR reads and lists one entry per CDR3 protein. The sample carries about 270,000 distinct CDR3 sequences, roughly 20% recorded once. Sequences were obtained from blood. These receptors came from a man aged 25-45 years with Graves' ophthalmopathy. CDR3s include the opening cysteine and the closing phenylalanine or tryptophan. The D gene is left open where the match is weak. A row's size may be missing; if present it is once, few, many or a size class.

j_call,d_call,clone_size,v_call,cdr3_nt,cdr3_aa
TRBJ1-5,NA,few,TRBV28,TGTGCCAGCAGTTTTGCAATGGGACACCCTTTGAAGCCCCAGCATTTT,CASSFAMGHPLKPQHF
TRBJ2-5,NA,few,TRBV18,TGTGCCAGCACGTTAGCGGATAACCAAGAGACCCAGTACTTC,CASTLADNQETQYF
TRBJ1-5,TRBD1,many,TRBV2,TGTGCCAGCAGTTTCCCGGGACAGGGTATGCCCCAGCATTTT,CASSFPGQGMPQHF
TRBJ2-3,NA,NA,TRBV7-6,TGTGCCAGCAGTGGGGGGGGCGCAACAGATACGCAGTATTTT,CASSGGGATDTQYF
TRBJ1-2,TRBD1,NA,TRBV13,TGTGCCAGCAGCCCGACCGGGACAGGGGAATTGGGCTATGGCTACACCTTC,CASSPTGTGELGYGYTF
TRBJ2-3,NA,NA,TRBV30,TGTGCCAGCACCCGGAGCACAGATACGCAGTATTTT,CASTRSTDTQYF
TRBJ2-7,NA,NA,TRBV5-1,TGCGCCAGCAGCCTTGAGGTCCCGGGACGAGGGGAGAGAGAGCAGTACTTC,CASSLEVPGRGEREQYF
TRBJ1-2,NA,few,TRBV12-3/TRBV12-4,TGTGCCACCCAGTTGAGGCAGAACTATGGCTACACCTTC,CATQLRQNYGYTF
TRBJ2-3,NA,NA,TRBV7-3,TGTGCCAGCAGTTTGGACCTGAGCACAGATACGCAGTATTTT,CASSLDLSTDTQYF
TRBJ2-3,NA,many,TRBV12-3/TRBV12-4,TGTGCCAGCAGTTTGGTAGGCGGACGCACAGATACGCAGTATTTT,CASSLVGGRTDTQYF
TRBJ2-7,NA,NA,TRBV6-2/TRBV6-3,TGTGCCACAAGAGAAGGCAGATACGAGCAGTACTTC,CATREGRYEQYF
TRBJ1-1,TRBD1,many,TRBV29-1,TGCAGCACACGGACAGGGGGCGCGACTGAAGCTTTCTTT,CSTRTGGATEAFF
TRBJ2-1,NA,many,TRBV20-1,TGCAGTGCTCGGGGGGACACTGGATCCTACAATGAGCAGTTCTTC,CSARGDTGSYNEQFF
TRBJ2-2,NA,many,TRBV12-3/TRBV12-4,TGTGCCAGCAGACAAACCGCATCGGGACTTCAAGCCGCGAACACCGGGGAGCTGTTTTTT,CASRQTASGLQAANTGELFF
TRBJ2-5,NA,NA,TRBV12-5,TGTGCTAGTGGTTTGGTTGGACCTTCATACACCTTCGATGGCGCTTCAGTTAAAGAGACCCAGTACTTC,CASGLVGPSYTFDGASVKETQYF
TRBJ2-7,TRBD2,few,TRBV10-3,TGTGCCACTCAGCGGGACGGGGCCTACGAGCAGTACTTC,CATQRDGAYEQYF
TRBJ1-3,NA,NA,TRBV27,TGTGCCAGCAGTGGGCAGGGTGTCTCTGGAAACACCATATATTTT,CASSGQGVSGNTIYF
TRBJ1-1,NA,few,TRBV7-8,TGTGCCAGCAGCTTAGCGCGGACCAGTGAAGCTTTCTTT,CASSLARTSEAFF
TRBJ2-7,TRBD2,NA,TRBV27,TGTGCCAGCAGTTCTACCACTAAGCCGGGACTAAAGGGCAGGGAGCAGTACTTC,CASSSTTKPGLKGREQYF
TRBJ2-5,NA,many,TRBV11-3,TGTGCCAGCAGCTTCGAGATCCCAACGGAGACCCAGTACTTC,CASSFEIPTETQYF
TRBJ2-7,TRBD2,NA,TRBV6-1,TGTGCCAGCAGTGAGATAGCGGGGACCTCCTACGAGCAGTACTTC,CASSEIAGTSYEQYF
TRBJ1-2,NA,NA,TRBV20-1,TGCAGTGCTAGGCTGACAGGTTCTAACTATGGCTACACCTTC,CSARLTGSNYGYTF
TRBJ1-5,NA,many,TRBV28,TGTGCCAGCAGTTTCGTTCCTCGGAAATACTCAAAATGGGGCAATCAGCCCCAGCATTTT,CASSFVPRKYSKWGNQPQHF